The T cell receptor (beta chain) under discussion was sequenced for a study of cytomegalovirus exposure and HLA in healthy donors. Germline V CDR1 and CDR2: SGHTA, FQGNSA. The length of the CDR3 is 15 residues. Trimming cost V 5 bases and J 7 bases; bases outside gene matches: 8. The study ran its PCR with 60 Vbeta and 13 Jbeta primers. Assay used: immunoSEQ multiplex PCR; TCRdb lists only in-frame clones, some missing. The data contain approximately 150,000 clones, over 8% of them singletons. What was sequenced was PBMCs. The genes are TRBV7-2 and TRBJ2-1; TRBD1 matches 10 bases. The receptor's source is a male donor in good health and CMV-seronegative. CDR3 in DNA: TGTGCCAGCAGCCCGCCGGGACAGGGGTTTAATGAGCAGTTCTTC. It translates to CASSPPGQGFNEQFF.